This T cell receptor (beta chain) was sequenced during a study of shared clonotypes between healthy human individuals. The CDR3 totals 17 residues. Trimming removed 1 base from V and 8 bases from J; junction bases left unmatched: 10. The V gene's germline CDR1 is SGHTA and CDR2 FQGTGA. Regarding the study as a whole: The naive CD4 repertoires of several donors were compared, and around 5% of clonotypes were shared.

It was at deep level that the assay was run. DNA at approximately 200 ng, tens of thousands of T cell genomes, went into sorted-subset replicate PCRs. Data came from immunoSEQ multiplex PCR; TCRdb stores just in-frame clones and leaves some out. The data hold approximately 2.3 million clones, with approximately 95% observed a single time. Comment on this clone: What it binds is unknown.

This TCR derives from a man aged 18 to 29 in good health. Some clones in this sample may be carry-over from other donors' samples. The sequenced sample was naive CD4+ T cells from PBMCs. Documented subset: CD45RA+ positively selected. V gene TRBV7-3 combines with J gene TRBJ2-1, with TRBD2 matching over 11 bases. CDR3 sequence: CASSLKRIAGGPDEQFF. CDR3 sequence (DNA): TGTGCCAGCAGCTTAAAACGGATAGCGGGAGGGCCGGATGAGCAGTTCTTC.